What follows are 5 T cell receptor beta chains derived from one specimen sequenced in a study of T cell clonality in common variable immunodeficiency. TCRdb keeps only in-frame clones here, not all; method: immunoSEQ multiplex PCR. The table lists some 43,000 clones, with no singletons. The sample was peripheral blood mononuclear cells. Receptors were obtained from a person aged 18 to 70 in good health.

This clone was observed many times. The read is 3 residues too short to cover the CDR3 end, so that end is filled in from the germline J gene. This sequence joins TRBV2 and TRBJ1-1; weak D call: TRBD1 (5 bases). The V end lost 9 bases, the J end lost 3 bases, and 14 bases lay between the germline ends. CDR1 is SNHLY, CDR2 FYNNEI, per germline. The CDR3 runs 13 residues. The CDR3 reads CASNSDSDTEAFF. The CDR3 DNA, read in part, is TGTGCCAGTAATTCAGACAGTGACACTGAA.

This clone was seen repeatedly, ten times or more. The observed sequence ends 3 residues before the CDR3 terminus, with the missing tail filled in from the germline J gene. This chain links TRBV24-1 with TRBJ2-1, with TRBD2 matching over 9 bases. Germline V CDR1 and CDR2: KGHDR, SFDVKD. The CDR3 runs to 16 residues. With 3 bases clipped from V and 4 bases from J, the junction kept 6 bases outside the gene matches. The sequenced part of the CDR3 DNA is TGTGCCACCAGTGATCCAACTAGCGGGTTTTACAATGAG. Amino acid sequence: CATSDPTSGFYNE. The whole CDR3 protein reads CATSDPTSGFYNEQFF.

In its sample, this clone was seen many times. The read ends 3 residues early relative to the CDR3; the germline J gene fills the gap. The rearrangement joins TRBV10-3 to TRBJ1-2, with 7 bases aligning to TRBD1. Germline V gene sequence: CDR1 ENHRY, CDR2 SYGVKD. The CDR3 has 11 residues. V was pared by 10 bases and J by 6 bases, with 5 bases of the junction left unmatched. CDR3 loop: CATTGEDGYTF. CDR3 DNA, as far as it was read: TGTGCCACCACAGGGGAGGATGGC.

The table lists this clone with many counts. The read terminates 3 residues before the CDR3 end, so the remaining end is supplied by the germline J gene. The chain uses TRBV2 and TRBJ2-2; perhaps TRBD2 as D (5 bases). The CDR3 is made up of 15 amino acids. V was trimmed by 2 bases and J by 4 bases, leaving 11 bases between them. Germline V CDR1 and CDR2: SNHLY, FYNNEI. CDR3 residues: CASSELRASTGELFF. CDR3 DNA (partial): TGTGCCAGCAGTGAATTGCGGGCCAGCACCGGGGAG. The variable domain in full, completed from reference TRBV2 and TRBJ2-2, reads EPEVTQTPSHQVTQMGQEVILRCVPISNHLYFYWYRQILGQKVEFLVSFYNNEISEKSEIFDDQFSVERPDGSNFTLKIRSTKLEDSAMYFCASSELRASTGELFFGEGSRLTVL.

This clone was seen many times. The read comes to an end 3 residues before the CDR3 does, leaving the germline J gene to fill in the end. V is TRBV9 and J is TRBJ2-1; TRBD1 is a possible D gene (6 bases). The CDR3 contains 16 residues. The V end lost 0 bases, the J end lost 1 base, and 11 bases lay between the germline ends. Germline lookup yields CDR1 SGDLS and CDR2 YYNGEE. The CDR3: CASSVGSRGSYNEQFF. The sequenced CDR3 bases are TGTGCCAGCAGCGTAGGGTCCAGGGGTTCCTACAATGAG. Using reference TRBV9 and TRBJ2-1 for the parts outside the CDR3, the full variable domain is DSGVTQTPKHLITATGQRVTLRCSPRSGDLSVYWYQQSLDQGLQFLIQYYNGEERAKGNILERFSAQQFPDLHSELNLSSLELGDSALYFCASSVGSRGSYNEQFFGPGTRLTVL.